The 21 T cell receptor beta chains reported below all come from one sample, sequenced in a study of Ad26.COV2.S vaccination and SARS-CoV-2 variants. Method: immunoSEQ multiplex PCR; TCRdb's copy keeps in-frame clones and lacks some. The data contain about 410,000 clones, less than 90% of them seen just once; the ten biggest clones take up roughly 3%. The treatment here: roughly 18 received Ad26.COV2.S at low or high dose, single or two shots; 5 received placebo; per-sample allocation not given. Specimen acquisition occurred on day 63 following the initial vaccine or placebo injection. Specimen: peripheral blood, collected in a trial of Ad26.COV2.S vaccine versus placebo. These receptors all come from a person aged 18 to 59 who received the Ad26.COV2.S COVID-19 vaccine or a placebo.

The chain carries TRBV11-2 and TRBJ2-4, with D hard to call. CDR3 length: 14 amino acids. V lost 5 bases and J lost 4, with 12 bases in between. CDR1 and CDR2 from the germline V gene are SGHAT and FQNNGV. The CDR3 coding sequence is TGTGCCAGCAGCACCGGACGATTTAAAAACATTCAGTACTTC. Amino acid sequence: CASSTGRFKNIQYF.

This clone was observed a few times. This chain connects TRBV19 to TRBJ1-1; the D is unclear. Trimming left V 1 base short and J 4 bases short, with 10 bases between. This CDR3 is built from 14 residues. Germline V CDR1 and CDR2: LNHDA, SQIVND (reference sequence). Here the CDR3 reads CASSIGGSGTEAFF. The CDR3 bases are TGTGCCAGTAGTATAGGTGGGTCTGGCACTGAAGCTTTCTTT.

J is TRBJ1-5 and V is TRBV19; 8 nucleotides align to TRBD1. CDR1 LNHDA and CDR2 SQIVND come from the germline V gene (reference sequence). V was clipped by 3 bases and J by 2 bases; unmatched bases: 9. This CDR3 contains 17 residues. The CDR3 nucleotides read TGTGCCAGTAGTATCCGGGCCCCACAGGGGGGCAATCAGCCCCAGCATTTT. Its translation is CASSIRAPQGGNQPQHF.

V gene TRBV11-3 combines with J gene TRBJ2-5, with D uncertain. Looked up from germline, CDR1 is SGHNT and CDR2 is YENEEA. The CDR3 has 13 residues. V lost 1 base and J 3 bases, leaving 6 bases between the germline ends. The DNA for the CDR3 is TGTGCCAGCAGCTTAGGACCGGAAGAGACCCAGTACTTC. It specifies CASSLGPEETQYF.

This chain uses TRBV5-8 with TRBJ1-4, with a tentative D call TRBD1 (5 bases). The V end was cut by 0 bases, the J end by 2 bases, with 14 bases between. The germline V gene encodes CDR1 SGHTS and CDR2 YDEGEE. The CDR3 totals 17 residues. The CDR3 protein is CASSLARGGRTNEKLFF. The CDR3 nucleotides read TGTGCCAGCAGCTTGGCCCGCGGGGGTCGGACTAATGAAAAACTGTTTTTT.

The chain carries TRBV7-2 and TRBJ1-4; D remains unclear. CDR1 is SGHTA and CDR2 is FQGNSA in the germline V gene. The CDR3 runs 15 residues. The V end lost 5 bases, the J end lost 0 bases, and 10 bases lay between the germline ends. CDR3 region: CASSPRTATNEKLFF. The CDR3 nucleotides read TGTGCCAGCAGCCCCAGGACTGCAACTAATGAAAAACTGTTTTTT.

The chain combines TRBV6-1 with TRBJ2-5; D could derive from TRBD1 or TRBD2 (6 bases each). The CDR3 is 15 amino acids. Germline CDR1 and CDR2: MNHNS and SASEGT. V shed 3 bases and J shed 1 base, with 12 bases lying between them. In DNA, the CDR3 is TGTGCCAGCAGTGATTCGGGGGCGCGCCAAGAGACCCAGTACTTC. It is translated as CASSDSGARQETQYF.

The CDR3 protein is CASRLAGRDTQYF. Written as DNA, the CDR3 is TGTGCCAGCCGGCTAGCGGGGCGAGATACGCAGTATTTT. The gene calls are TRBV6-5 and TRBJ2-3; 9 bases line up with TRBD2. Germline CDR1 MNHEY, CDR2 SVGAGI. The CDR3 is made up of 13 amino acids. Trimming at V came to 8 bases and at J to 5 bases, leaving 5 bases not matched to a gene.

The rearrangement links TRBV6-6 to TRBJ2-6; 8 positions agree with TRBD1. The CDR3 consists of 18 residues. Germline CDR1 reads MNHNY; CDR2 reads SVGAGI (reference sequence). V was clipped by 5 bases and J by 4 bases; unmatched bases: 13. The CDR3 is CASSPSPQGAGGANVLTF. The CDR3 DNA reads TGTGCCAGCAGTCCCTCGCCCCAGGGGGCCGGCGGGGCCAACGTCCTGACTTTC.

In this sample, this clone turned up once. This rearrangement joins TRBV19 to TRBJ1-1; tentative D call: TRBD1 (6 bases). V was pared by 5 bases and J by 3 bases, with 16 bases between. This CDR3 has 15 residues. The V gene's germline CDR1 is LNHDA and CDR2 SQIVND (reference sequence). Here the CDR3 DNA reads TGTGCCAGTAGTTCGGACAGCTGGGGAGACACTGAAGCTTTCTTT. This translates into CASSSDSWGDTEAFF.

This chain uses TRBV27 with TRBJ2-6; TRBD1 might be the D (6 bases). Germline assignment: CDR1 MNHEY and CDR2 SMNVEV (reference sequence). CDR3 size: 17 residues. The germline V and J ends were trimmed by 4 bases and 2 bases, with 15 bases remaining between them. The CDR3 loop reads CASSSKPQGAGANVLTF. The CDR3 nucleotides are TGTGCCAGCAGTTCCAAACCACAGGGCGCTGGGGCCAACGTCCTGACTTTC.

V gene TRBV14 combines with J gene TRBJ1-2, with D hard to call. The germline V gene has CDR1 SGHDN and CDR2 FVKESK. The ends were cut back, 5 bases at V and 4 bases at J, with 17 bases in the middle. This CDR3 comprises 15 residues. Here the CDR3 reads CASSAHSATFYGYTF. Written as DNA, the CDR3 is TGTGCCAGCAGCGCACACAGCGCCACCTTCTATGGCTACACCTTC.

The rearrangement joins TRBV30 to TRBJ1-2; TRBD1 matches 8 bases. Germline values: CDR1 GTSNPN, CDR2 SVGIG (reference sequence). Losses at the gene ends were 0 bases for V and 5 bases for J; bases not matched to a gene: 8. The CDR3 is 15 amino acids. CDR3 amino acids: CAWSVSTGGLYGYTF. The CDR3 DNA is TGTGCCTGGAGTGTCAGTACAGGGGGTTTGTATGGCTACACCTTC. The full variable domain, in which reference TRBV30 and TRBJ1-2 provide the parts outside the CDR3, is SQTIHQWPATLVQPVGSPLSLECTVEGTSNPNLYWYRQAAGRGLQLLFYSVGIGQISSEVPQNLSASRPQDRQFILSSKKLLLSDSGFYLCAWSVSTGGLYGYTFGSGTRLTVV.

The chain employs TRBV3-1 (or the pseudogene TRBV3-2) and TRBJ1-5; 7 bases match TRBD1. CDR3 size: 13 residues. Germline CDR1 and CDR2: LGHDT and YNNKEL (reference sequence). Trimming took 5 bases from V and 4 from J; bases not matched to a gene: 2. The CDR3 is CASSTGANQPQHF. CDR3 sequence (DNA): TGTGCCAGCAGCACAGGGGCTAATCAGCCCCAGCATTTT.

The chain recombines TRBV7-9 with TRBJ2-3; a weak D match, TRBD2 (5 bases). CDR1 is SEHNR and CDR2 is FQNEAQ in the germline V gene (reference sequence). V gave up 5 bases and J gave up 0 bases, with 15 bases separating them. There are 16 residues in the CDR3. This CDR3 reads CASSTLWTGSTDTQYF. CDR3 DNA sequence: TGTGCCAGCAGCACTCTATGGACTGGAAGCACAGATACGCAGTATTTT.

V and J are TRBV19 and TRBJ1-1, with a tentative D call TRBD1 (6 bases). Per the germline V gene, CDR1 is LNHDA and CDR2 is SQIVND (reference sequence). The germline V and J ends were trimmed by 5 bases and 1 base, with 11 bases remaining between them. There are 14 residues in the CDR3. The CDR3 DNA follows: TGTGCCAGTAGTCCAGGGGTACAGAACACTGAAGCTTTCTTT. Amino acid sequence: CASSPGVQNTEAFF.

This clone was seen just once. With a much larger clone just one base away, this may be a read error. The gene calls are TRBV5-4 and TRBJ2-7, with D unresolved. The V gene lost 5 bases and the J gene lost 3 bases, with 27 bases spanning the gap. Germline lookup yields CDR1 SGHNT and CDR2 YYREEE (reference sequence). The CDR3 totals 18 residues. CDR3 in amino acids: CASRTPLGPTSSDYEQYF. The CDR3 coding sequence is TGTGCCAGCAGAACCCCGCTCGGCCCGACTTCGTCGGACTACGAGCAGTACTTC.

The chain carries TRBV19 and TRBJ2-3; D uncertain. This CDR3 is built from 16 residues. V lost 2 bases, J lost 8 bases, and 20 bases lay in between. CDR1 is LNHDA and CDR2 is SQIVND in the germline V gene (reference sequence). CDR3 region: CASSITLGSLGSTQYF. CDR3 nucleotides: TGTGCCAGTAGTATAACTCTTGGGTCCCTCGGTTCTACGCAGTATTTT.

Turning to this clone: Sequence at one end of the junction differs from germline and may be a read error. The chain employs TRBV5-4 and TRBJ1-2; tentatively, D is TRBD1 (5 bases). Germline V gives CDR1 SGHNT, CDR2 YYREEE (reference sequence). The CDR3 spans 15 residues. The CDR3 region is CASRLGPGLNYGYTF. The CDR3 nucleotides read TGTGCCAGCAGATTGGGGCCAGGGCTTAACTATGGCTACACCTTC.

The chain has TRBV2 and TRBJ1-5; D perhaps matches TRBD1 (6 bases). The germline V gene encodes CDR1 SNHLY and CDR2 FYNNEI. The CDR3 extends over 15 amino acids. Deletions cut 5 bases from V and 7 bases from J, with 18 bases between. The CDR3 bases are TGTGCCAGCAGTTTCCGGGTCCTCCAGGGGCAGCCCCAGCATTTT. Protein sequence: CASSFRVLQGQPQHF.

Concerning this clone: Other DNA variants within this sample encode the same CDR3. The V and J genes are TRBV25-1 and TRBJ1-3; D gene unclear. There are 14 residues in the CDR3. V was trimmed by 3 bases and J by 1 base, leaving 7 bases between them. Germline-derived CDR1 and CDR2 are MGHDK and SYGVNS. CDR3: CASSDWDSGNTIYF. CDR3 DNA sequence: TGTGCCAGCAGTGACTGGGATTCTGGAAACACCATATATTTT.